The table lists the clone carrying this T cell receptor (beta chain) with a count of one. The entry originates in a study of shared clonotypes between healthy human individuals. Trimming pared 1 base from V and 8 bases from J, leaving 6 bases between. The CDR3 extends over 12 amino acids. Germline lookup yields CDR1 MNHNS and CDR2 SASEGT. Sequencing was performed with immunoSEQ multiplex PCR; in TCRdb, only in-frame clones are kept and a portion is missing. The sample consists of hundreds of thousands of clones, approximately 96% of them appearing once. Terminally differentiated effector memory CD45RA+ cells were excluded from the naive CD8 cells, which were CD45RO-negative and positively selected for CCR7.

The rearrangement links TRBV6-1 to TRBJ2-1; no firm D call. Sequencing input: naive CD8+ T cells sorted from blood. This TCR came from a woman in her 30s in good health. The CDR3 DNA reads TGTGCCAGCAGTGAAGATTTGGATGAGCAGTTCTTC. It yields the protein CASSEDLDEQFF.